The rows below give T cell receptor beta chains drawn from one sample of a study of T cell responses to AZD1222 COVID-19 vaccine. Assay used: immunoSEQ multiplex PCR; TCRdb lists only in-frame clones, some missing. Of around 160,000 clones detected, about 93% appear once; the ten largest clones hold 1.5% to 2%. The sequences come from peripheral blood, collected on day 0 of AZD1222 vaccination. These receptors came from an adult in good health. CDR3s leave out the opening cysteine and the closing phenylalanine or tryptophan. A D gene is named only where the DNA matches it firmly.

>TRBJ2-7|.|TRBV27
ASSLSPASSSYEQY
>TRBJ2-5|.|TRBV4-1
ASSQDGGIRQETQY
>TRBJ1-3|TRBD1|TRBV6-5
AILGGPSSGNTIY
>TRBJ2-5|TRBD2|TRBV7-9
ASSPSLAGVETQY
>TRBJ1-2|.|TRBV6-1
ASSEPARVFYGYT
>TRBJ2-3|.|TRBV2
ASASVGSTDTQY
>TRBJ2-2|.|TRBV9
ASSGETGELF
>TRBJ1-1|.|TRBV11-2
ASSPYDNTEAF
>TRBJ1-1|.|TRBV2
ASSERGLGTEAF
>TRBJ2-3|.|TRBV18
ASSPASRSDTQY
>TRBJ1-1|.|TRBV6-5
ASSLTGQNTEAF
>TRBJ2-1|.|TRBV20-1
SASSPNEQF
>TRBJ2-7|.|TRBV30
AWSLKGGSWEQY
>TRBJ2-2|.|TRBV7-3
ASRYTGELF
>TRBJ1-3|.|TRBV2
ASSEAVSLSRNTIY